This record concerns one T cell receptor beta chain sequence. Its antigen is currently unknown. This sample was included in a study of OX40 agonist ivuxolimab in advanced cancers. Study-level background: Every patient in dose escalation had hepatocellular carcinoma, melanoma, renal cell or head and neck cancer. General study results and limits: Several nonresponders also turned out to have low normalized T-cell clonal expansion.

CDR1 and CDR2 from the germline V gene are SEHNR and FQNEAQ (reference sequence). Trimming stripped 1 base from V and 7 bases from J, with 7 bases between. The CDR3 runs 13 residues. Enrollment shut out patients with autoimmune disease history or systemic immunosuppression. Baseline was the first blood sampling point, followed by cycle 4 day 1 and cycle 7 day 1. Here immunoSEQ multiplex PCR was the method, and the copy in TCRdb shows in-frame clones only, minus some. The table records 90,000 or so clones, more than 85% of them present only once. The source was CD4+ or CD8+ T cells sorted from blood, collected in a trial of the OX40 agonist ivuxolimab. The chain recombines TRBV7-9 with TRBJ1-4; D ambiguous. The sequence derives from an adult with an advanced solid tumor such as melanoma, head and neck, liver or kidney cancer. CDR3 residues: CASSLGYLEKLFF. The CDR3 DNA sequence: TGTGCCAGCAGCTTAGGATACCTTGAAAAACTGTTTTTT. The entire variable domain, with the rest obtained from reference TRBV7-9 and TRBJ1-4, is as follows: DTGVSQNPRHKITKRGQNVTFRCDPISEHNRLYWYRQTLGQGPEFLTYFQNEAQLEKSRLLSDRFSAERPKGSFSTLEIQRTEQGDSAMYLCASSLGYLEKLFFGSGTQLSVL.